The 29 T cell receptor beta chains below come from one sample, sequenced in a study of T cells after posttransplantation cyclophosphamide. TCRdb keeps only in-frame clones here, not all; method: immunoSEQ multiplex PCR. The sample contains about 52,000 clones, around 94% of which appear only once. The specimen sequenced was PBMCs. These receptors all stem from a woman in her 30s in good health and a related stem cell transplant donor.

This chain links TRBV14 with TRBJ1-1, with D tentatively TRBD1 (6 bases). Germline V gene sequence: CDR1 SGHDN, CDR2 FVKESK. With 1 base removed from V and 2 bases from J, the gap between germline ends came to 14 bases. The CDR3 has 16 amino acids. CDR3 DNA sequence: TGTGCCAGCAGCCAAGTTACCGGGACAATTAACACTGAAGCTTTCTTT. Translating gives CASSQVTGTINTEAFF.

The chain combines TRBV4-1 with TRBJ1-3; no reliable D call. This CDR3 region has 15 residues. V lost 0 bases and J lost 4, with 10 bases in between. CDR1 is MGHRA, CDR2 YSYEKL, per germline. CDR3 protein: CASSQETSYGNTIYF. As DNA, the CDR3 is TGCGCCAGCAGCCAAGAGACTAGTTACGGAAACACCATATATTTT.

This rearrangement joins TRBV5-1 to TRBJ2-1; no definite D call. Per germline, CDR1 SGHRS and CDR2 YFSETQ. Deletions cut 0 bases from V and 2 bases from J, with 9 bases between. The CDR3 has 15 residues. Written as DNA, the CDR3 is TGCGCCAGCAGCTTGGATAGTCGTGCCTACAATGAGCAGTTCTTC. This sequence encodes CASSLDSRAYNEQFF.

This chain links TRBV4-2 with TRBJ1-5; tentatively, D is TRBD1 (6 bases). The CDR3 has 16 residues. With 1 base removed from V and 4 bases from J, the gap between germline ends came to 14 bases. Germline V gives CDR1 LGHNA, CDR2 YNFKEQ. CDR3: CASSQGGQMGNQPQHF. The CDR3 coding sequence is TGTGCCAGCAGCCAAGGGGGACAAATGGGAAATCAGCCCCAGCATTTT.

This chain links TRBV5-8 with TRBJ2-7; D unresolved. This CDR3 has 10 residues. The V and J ends lost 5 bases and 6 bases respectively, with 6 bases between them. The germline V gene has CDR1 SGHTS and CDR2 YDEGEE. The DNA for the CDR3 is TGTGCCAGCAGTACAGCCGAGCAGTACTTC. It yields the protein CASSTAEQYF.

The chain links TRBV2 to TRBJ1-6, with 7 bases fitting TRBD1. V shed 4 bases and J 9 bases; nucleotides not matched to a gene: 9. CDR1 and CDR2 from the germline V gene are SNHLY and FYNNEI. CDR3 length: 15 residues. This chain's CDR3 is CASSALGQRGSPLHF. In DNA, the CDR3 is TGTGCCAGCAGTGCGCTGGGACAGCGCGGTTCACCCCTCCACTTT.

The rearrangement joins TRBV28 to TRBJ2-5, with 10 positions matching TRBD2. The length of the CDR3 is 15 residues. J was trimmed by 5 bases and V by 6 bases; bases with no gene match: 9. CDR1 MDHEN and CDR2 SYDVKM come from the germline V gene. This chain's CDR3 is CASSNSGGAQETQYF. In DNA form, the CDR3 reads TGTGCCAGCAGCAACAGCGGGGGGGCCCAGGAGACCCAGTACTTC.

This clone has only one observation. The J gene is TRBJ2-3, the V gene TRBV10-3; 7 bases match TRBD1. Germline V CDR1 and CDR2: ENHRY, SYGVKD. The length of the CDR3 is 14 residues. V gave up 10 bases and J gave up 0 bases; unmatched junction bases: 7. Here the CDR3 reads CATGQRTSTDTQYF. CDR3 DNA sequence: TGTGCCACGGGACAGCGGACAAGCACAGATACGCAGTATTTT.

This sequence joins TRBV11-3 and TRBJ2-1, with 7 nucleotides matching TRBD1. After removal of 0 bases from V and 0 bases from J, the junction contained 2 bases not matched to a gene. The CDR3 has 16 residues. Germline values: CDR1 SGHNT, CDR2 YENEEA. CDR3 sequence (DNA): TGTGCCAGCAGCTTAGAACAGGGGAGCTCCTACAATGAGCAGTTCTTC. Protein sequence: CASSLEQGSSYNEQFF. The full variable domain, rest sourced from reference TRBV11-3 and TRBJ2-1, is EAGVVQSPRYKIIEKKQPVAFWCNPISGHNTLYWYLQNLGQGPELLIRYENEEAVDDSQLPKDRFSAERLKGVDSTLKIQPAELGDSAVYLCASSLEQGSSYNEQFFGPGTRLTVL.

This clone was seen a single time. The junction shows a germline mismatch at one end, possibly a read error. V gene TRBV5-1 combines with J gene TRBJ1-4; D uncertain. This CDR3 contains 12 residues. In germline, CDR1 is SGHRS, CDR2 YFSETQ. CDR3 sequence reads: CASRATNEKLFF. CDR3 nucleotide sequence: TGCGCCAGCAGAGCAACGAATGAAAAACTGTTTTTT.

The V and J genes are TRBV5-6 and TRBJ2-5, with D possibly TRBD1 on 5 matching bases. Trimming shortened V by 4 bases and J by 1 base, and 14 bases separated the two germline ends. The CDR3 has 15 amino acids. Germline V gene data show CDR1 as SGHDT and CDR2 as YYEEEE. The DNA for the CDR3 is TGTGCCAGCAGCCCCCCAAGCAGGGCCCAAGAGACCCAGTACTTC. It specifies CASSPPSRAQETQYF.

This clone was seen only once. The chain has TRBV7-2 and TRBJ1-2; D not resolved. The CDR3 extends over 15 amino acids. Germline loops: CDR1 SGHTA, CDR2 FQGNSA. V lost 0 bases to trimming and J lost 3 bases, with 11 bases between them. The CDR3 loop reads CASSLARLEYYGYTF. CDR3 nucleotides: TGTGCCAGCAGCTTAGCGCGTTTAGAGTACTATGGCTACACCTTC. The entire variable domain, with the rest obtained from reference TRBV7-2 and TRBJ1-2, is as follows: GAGVSQSPSNKVTEKGKDVELRCDPISGHTALYWYRQSLGQGLEFLIYFQGNSAPDKSGLPSDRFSAERTGGSVSTLTIQRTQQEDSAVYLCASSLARLEYYGYTFGSGTRLTVV.

This clone was seen a single time. J is TRBJ2-3 and V is TRBV29-1, with 12 nucleotides matching TRBD2. The junction had 4 bases not matched to a gene; V was cut back by 4 bases and J by 5 bases. Germline V gene sequence: CDR1 SQVTM, CDR2 ANQGSEA. This CDR3 is built from 14 residues. The CDR3 bases are TGCAGCGTTGTGGCACTAGCGGGGGGAGATACGCAGTATTTT. It translates to CSVVALAGGDTQYF.

The rearrangement links TRBV7-3 to TRBJ1-2; 10 nucleotides agree with TRBD1. Germline CDR1 reads SGHTA; CDR2 reads FQGTGA. This CDR3 contains 14 residues. Unmatched junction bases numbered 6, after V lost 4 bases and J lost 7 bases. This CDR3 reads CASSSGQGGIGYTF. The CDR3 coding sequence is TGTGCCAGCAGCTCCGGACAGGGGGGAATTGGCTACACCTTC.

The J gene is TRBJ1-2, the V gene TRBV28; D is possibly TRBD1 (6 bases). V shed 6 bases and J shed 5 bases, with 22 bases lying between them. CDR1 is MDHEN and CDR2 is SYDVKM in the germline V gene. This CDR3 has 16 residues. The DNA of the CDR3 is TGTGCCAGCAGCCGTCCATCGCGGGGGCCTAGATATGGCTACACCTTC. This codes for CASSRPSRGPRYGYTF.

This clone appeared a single time. This sequence joins TRBV4-3 and TRBJ1-2; 8 bases align to TRBD1. CDR1 and CDR2 (germline): LGHNA, YSLEER. The CDR3 has 16 amino acids. V dropped 0 bases and J dropped 5; count of bases not matched to a gene: 8. The CDR3 here is CASSQDWERTGYGYTF. The CDR3 nucleotides read TGCGCCAGCAGCCAAGACTGGGAGAGGACAGGGTATGGCTACACCTTC.

Turning to this clone: A junction end diverges from the germline sequence, so it may reflect a read error. The chain links TRBV30 to TRBJ1-2, with 7 nucleotides matching TRBD1. The CDR3 is 11 amino acids. Germline V CDR1 and CDR2: GTSNPN, SVGIG (reference sequence). The chain's CDR3 is CAWSVGGGHDF. Here the CDR3 DNA reads TGTGCCTGGAGTGTAGGAGGGGGCCATGACTTC.

This rearrangement joins TRBV6-1 to TRBJ2-2, with 7 positions matching TRBD2. The CDR3 contains 15 residues. Germline V lookup: CDR1 MNHNS, CDR2 SASEGT. V shed 6 bases, J shed 1 base, and the junction held 5 bases outside the gene matches. In DNA form, the CDR3 reads TGTGCCAGCAGCGGTTGGGGGGGGAACACCGGGGAGCTGTTTTTT. Translated, it gives CASSGWGGNTGELFF.

Points on this clone: Compared with germline, one end of the junction differs, possibly owing to a read error. The CDR3 spells CASSIDPSGGRRHF. In nucleotides, the CDR3 is TGTGCCAGTAGTATAGATCCTAGCGGGGGCCGTCGACACTTC. The chain combines TRBV19 with TRBJ2-5; 10 nucleotides match TRBD2. The CDR3 has 14 residues. Germline V lookup: CDR1 LNHDA, CDR2 SQIVND (reference sequence).

The J gene is TRBJ1-5, the V gene TRBV19, with 9 bases fitting TRBD1. The V gene's germline CDR1 is LNHDA and CDR2 SQIVND (reference sequence). Germline trimming cut 5 bases from V and 3 bases from J; bases unmatched to any gene: 8. The length of the CDR3 is 16 residues. The CDR3 loop is CASSVLTGGVNQPQHF. For the CDR3, the DNA is TGTGCCAGTAGTGTTTTGACAGGGGGAGTCAATCAGCCCCAGCATTTT.

This clone was recorded a few times. The rearrangement uses TRBV2 and TRBJ1-4; 8 bases match TRBD1. The CDR3 totals 16 residues. V shed 1 base and J 7 bases; nucleotides not matched to a gene: 8. Germline assignment: CDR1 SNHLY and CDR2 FYNNEI. CDR3 nucleotide sequence: TGTGCCAGCAGTGAAGGGGAGACAGGGGTTGCTGAAAAACTGTTTTTT. Translated, it gives CASSEGETGVAEKLFF.

The chain links TRBV11-2 to TRBJ1-3; D possibly corresponds to TRBD1 (6 bases). Germline CDR1 is SGHAT and CDR2 is FQNNGV. The CDR3 has 15 amino acids. Between the trimmed V and J ends, which lost 5 bases and 0 bases, there was a span of 11 bases. The CDR3 DNA is TGTGCCAGCAGCCCTGGACAGAGCTCTGGAAACACCATATATTTT. It translates to CASSPGQSSGNTIYF.

This clone was observed a handful of times. The V and J genes are TRBV28 and TRBJ2-3; 8 positions agree with TRBD1. The ends lost 8 bases at V and 2 bases at J; junction bases unmatched: 3. This CDR3 spans 13 amino acids. CDR1 MDHEN and CDR2 SYDVKM come from the germline V gene. This chain's CDR3 is CASWDRNTDTQYF. DNA for the CDR3: TGTGCCAGCTGGGACAGGAACACAGATACGCAGTATTTT.

The V gene is TRBV6-5, the J gene TRBJ2-1; the match to TRBD2 covers 8 bases. CDR1 is MNHEY, CDR2 SVGAGI, per germline. V shed 2 bases, J shed 2 bases, and the junction held 5 bases outside the gene matches. The CDR3 runs 16 residues. The CDR3 DNA follows: TGTGCCAGCAGTTACGTGCGGGGGGCGACCTACAATGAGCAGTTCTTC. This codes for CASSYVRGATYNEQFF.

The rearrangement uses TRBV6-1 and TRBJ2-1; 11 nucleotides match TRBD2. Germline CDR1 is MNHNS and CDR2 is SASEGT. The ends lost 6 bases at V and 5 bases at J; junction bases unmatched: 3. The CDR3 covers 14 residues. The CDR3: CASRPGLADNEQFF. The CDR3 nucleotides read TGTGCCAGCAGACCGGGACTAGCGGACAATGAGCAGTTCTTC.

This chain joins TRBV11-2 and TRBJ1-1; perhaps TRBD1 as D (5 bases). The CDR3 runs to 14 residues. V was clipped by 1 base and J by 1 base, with 7 bases between them. Germline assignment: CDR1 SGHAT and CDR2 FQNNGV. The CDR3, as DNA: TGTGCCAGCAGCTTAGTGGGGCAGAACACTGAAGCTTTCTTT. Translated, it gives CASSLVGQNTEAFF.

J is TRBJ1-4 and V is TRBV6-5; perhaps TRBD1 as D (5 bases). CDR1 and CDR2 (germline): MNHEY, SVGAGI. Trimming stripped 6 bases from V and 10 bases from J, with 15 bases between. CDR3 size: 13 residues. The CDR3 reads CASSPGQSGKLFF. CDR3 coding DNA: TGTGCCAGCAGCCCTGGACAATCGGGAAAACTGTTTTTT.

V and J are TRBV28 and TRBJ1-2; D possibly corresponds to TRBD1 (5 bases). Per the germline V gene, CDR1 is MDHEN and CDR2 is SYDVKM. V was pared by 1 base and J by 3 bases, with 9 bases between. The CDR3 is 14 amino acids. The CDR3 coding sequence is TGTGCCAGCAGTTTATCAAAGGGGCACTATGGCTACACCTTC. Encoded protein: CASSLSKGHYGYTF.

The rearrangement links TRBV11-2 to TRBJ2-2; possibly TRBD1 for D (5 bases). The V gene lost 2 bases and the J gene lost 8 bases, with 15 bases spanning the gap. Germline V gives CDR1 SGHAT, CDR2 FQNNGV. CDR3 size: 15 residues. In DNA form, the CDR3 reads TGTGCCAGCAGCTTATTTACACAGGTTCCTGGGGAGCTGTTTTTT. Amino acid sequence: CASSLFTQVPGELFF. The full variable domain, its missing parts supplied by reference TRBV11-2 and TRBJ2-2, is EAGVAQSPRYKIIEKRQSVAFWCNPISGHATLYWYQQILGQGPKLLIQFQNNGVVDDSQLPKDRFSAERLKGVDSTLKIQPAKLEDSAVYLCASSLFTQVPGELFFGEGSRLTVL.